This section outlines one T cell receptor (beta chain) sequence together with its context. The antigen remains unidentified. This entry is derived from a study of T cell responses to AZD1222 COVID-19 vaccine. Data came from immunoSEQ multiplex PCR; TCRdb stores just in-frame clones and leaves some out. The sample consists of tens of thousands of clones, approximately 91% of them appearing once. With 0 bases clipped from V and 5 bases from J, the junction kept 10 bases outside the gene matches. In germline, CDR1 is KGHSH, CDR2 LQKENI. The CDR3 extends over 17 amino acids. Study results and limitations: The study sampled repertoires only after the peak T cell response. Dominant CD4 TCR responses targeted spike regions 160-218 and 743-854. Seropositivity was recorded at baseline in only 5 or 6 AZD1222 recipients.

The chain joins TRBV18 to TRBJ2-7; 10 nucleotides match TRBD1. The clonotype was recovered from an adult in good health. The source was peripheral blood, collected on day 0 of AZD1222 vaccination. CDR3 coding DNA: TGTGCCAGCTCACCACCACCGGGACAGGGGAAGTTCAACGAGCAGTACTTC. Translated: CASSPPPGQGKFNEQYF.